This TCR beta chain was captured in a study of T cell responses to AZD1222 COVID-19 vaccine. Sequenced by immunoSEQ multiplex PCR; TCRdb stores in-frame clones only, minus some. The table lists 150,000 to 200,000 clones, 75% to 95% of them singletons. Broader study findings: CD4 TCRs covered the whole spike, strongest at regions 160-218 and 743-854. Spike-specific TCR breadth and depth grew following two AZD1222 doses.

This CDR3 contains 17 residues. Germline V CDR1 and CDR2: KGHDR, SFDVKD. Trimming cost V 5 bases and J 0 bases; bases outside gene matches: 7. On this clone itself: The antigen remains undetermined.

This sequence joins TRBV24-1 and TRBJ2-7; 12 bases match TRBD2. Sequences were derived from peripheral blood, sampled on day 0 of AZD1222 vaccination. This TCR came from an adult in good health. CDR3 region: CATSGGTSGSSSYEQYF. The CDR3 DNA follows: TGTGCCACCAGTGGAGGGACTAGCGGGTCGAGCTCCTACGAGCAGTACTTC.